Here is one T cell receptor beta chain with its context. This clone was observed a few times. Its cognate antigen has yet to be identified. Per-base quality was not reported, and no clone a single base away is much larger than it. All of the isolated RNA was reverse transcribed with the High Capacity cDNA Reverse Transcription Kit, so expressed TCRB transcripts were sequenced. Deep immunoSEQ sequencing was applied to naive, central memory and regulatory T cell samples, giving an average of about 3.8 million total reads per sample. Sorted cells were lysed in RLT buffer, and RNA was extracted using DNase-treated RNeasy Micro or Mini kits according to cell number. Each cell subset was processed on its own to prevent cross-contamination, while patient and healthy donor samples were processed together. TCRB sequences were amplified from cDNA with the immunoSEQ multiplex PCR, producing 87-bp fragments spanning the CDR3 region. Sequencing of the amplicons was done on the Illumina HiSeq platform. Regarding the original processing steps: PCR bias was corrected computationally using synthetic template baselines, and reads within Hamming distance 2 were collapsed, with unmergeable singletons discarded. Reads were aligned to IMGT to assign V, D and J genes, CDR3 length, and insertions or deletions at six rearrangement sites. Within each subset, clonotype counts were normalized to sorted cell number, after which true diversity and Gini coefficients were computed with the tcR R package. The overlap coefficient, calculated on TCRB nucleotide sequences, was used to quantify repertoire sharing. TCRdb's version of the immuneACCESS table is confined to in-frame rearrangements and falls short of the full clone set. An unresolved V gene accounts for under half of the shortfall where checked; the remainder is of unknown origin. Clonal size and the V and J genes are those of that table, whereas D and trimming came from the DNA. The sample table shows 130,000 or so clones, and around a tenth are seen once. Roughly 0.7% of the sample comes from the top ten.

Inclusive of the bounding cysteine and phenylalanine, the CDR3 is 13 residues long. Of all the DNA, just the CDR3 is kept, 39 bases in frame from base 1. V is cut by 8 bases and J by 2 bases, and the space between the germline ends is 13 bases. Reading the germline V gene gives CDR1 MNHEY and CDR2 SVGAGI. The data are from a study of beta chain features in type 1 diabetes (dated by TCRdb to 2016 to 2019). Study-level background: Patients and healthy donors did not differ in mean age, gender distribution, total cell number or subset yield. A total of about 99,000,000 sorted cells were examined across all samples, and RNA yield correlated strongly with the number of cells per subset. The study compared TCRB repertoires of sorted circulating CD4+ T cell subsets between recently diagnosed type 1 diabetes patients and matched healthy donors. Whereas all 30 or so donors provided naive and central memory subsets, regulatory and stem cell-like memory subsets were isolated from just 8 patients and roughly 8 healthy donors. Paper-wide results and their limitations: PCR might favor shorter templates, but patient and control samples were amplified and corrected together, so any skew would affect both groups equally. Patients with type 1 diabetes made fewer insertions and deleted more nucleotides at VDJ recombination sites, implying thymic rearrangement abnormalities. Naive, central memory and regulatory TCRB repertoires appeared to be more similar among patients than among healthy donors. In all four CD4+ subsets, TCRB CDR3 length was moderately but significantly shorter in type 1 diabetes patients. HLA sub-analyses involved small numbers of individuals, so any influence of HLA type on TCRB rearrangement remained unresolved. Because cDNA was sequenced instead of genomic DNA, highly expressing activated cells could be over-represented, though the groups showed no difference in activation or CD3 levels.

A single peripheral blood draw of around 0.11 L on average was collected from each donor into heparinised tubes. A BD FACSAria II was used to sort naive, central memory, regulatory and stem cell-like memory CD4+ T cells with a panel that included CD45RO, CCR7, CD25, CD127, CD95 and CD27. Every sorted population had a purity above 95%. PBMCs were isolated right away by Lymphoprep density gradient centrifugation and were stained directly, without culture. So that batch effects would be minimized, each experiment stained and sorted samples in pairs, pairing one healthy donor with one patient. The specimen was central memory CD4+ T cells from blood. This receptor was taken from a man younger than 35 in good health. The V and J segments used are TRBV6-5 and TRBJ2-7; the D segment could be TRBD1, given 5 matching bases. In nucleotide form, the sequence is TGTGCCAGCGCTCTGGGGCAAACCTACGAGCAGTACTTC. Its coded protein is CASALGQTYEQYF.